This T cell receptor (beta chain) is from a study of blood T cell repertoires in COVID-19. Study-level background: Samples representing acute and convalescent COVID-19 were sourced from the United States, Italy and Spain. PBMCs, B-cell-depleted T cells, or T cells provided the cDNA or gDNA that made up the material.

CDR3 length: 13 residues. V was trimmed by 10 bases and J by 5 bases, leaving 17 bases between them. As processed by the authors: How many nucleated cells were present was estimated from reference gene primer amplification. The method was immunoSEQ multiplex PCR; TCRdb's version includes in-frame clones alone and lacks a portion of them. D and trimming come from the DNA, and the V and J calls and clone size come from that table. Altogether about 98,000 clones are present, about 87% being singletons, with the ten largest covering about 3%. The origin of this receptor is a man aged 50 to 59 with active or convalescent COVID-19. V is TRBV12-3 or TRBV12-4 and J is TRBJ2-5, with a weak D call TRBD1 (6 bases). The sample was peripheral blood. The CDR3 sequence is CATRRGSRETQYF. In DNA, the CDR3 is TGTGCCACCCGAAGGGGGTCCCGGGAGACCCAGTACTTC.